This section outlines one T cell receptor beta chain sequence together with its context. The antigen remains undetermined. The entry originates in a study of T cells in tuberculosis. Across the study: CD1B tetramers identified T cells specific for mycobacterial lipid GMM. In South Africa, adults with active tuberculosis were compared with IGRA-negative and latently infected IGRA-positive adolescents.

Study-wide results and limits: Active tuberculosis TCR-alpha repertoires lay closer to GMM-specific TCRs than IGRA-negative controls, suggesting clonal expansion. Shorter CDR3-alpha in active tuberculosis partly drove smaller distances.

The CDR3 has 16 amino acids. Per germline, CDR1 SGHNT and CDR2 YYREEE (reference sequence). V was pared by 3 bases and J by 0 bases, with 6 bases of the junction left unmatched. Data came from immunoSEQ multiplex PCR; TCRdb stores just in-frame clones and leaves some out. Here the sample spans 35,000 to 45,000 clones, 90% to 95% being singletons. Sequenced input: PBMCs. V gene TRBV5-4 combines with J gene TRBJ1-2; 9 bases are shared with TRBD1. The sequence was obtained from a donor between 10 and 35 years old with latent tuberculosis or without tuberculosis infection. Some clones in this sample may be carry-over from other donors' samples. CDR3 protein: CASSSGTGRTNYGYTF. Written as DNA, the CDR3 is TGTGCCAGCAGCTCAGGGACAGGGAGAACTAACTATGGCTACACCTTC.